This T cell receptor (beta chain) was retrieved from a study of T cells in Graves' hyperthyroidism and ophthalmopathy. Any patient presenting with uncontrolled infection, other autoimmune disease, pregnancy or lactation was left out. Ten or more counts support this clonotype. Its target is not known. Broader study findings: Ophthalmopathy onset followed model prediction by a median roughly 6.5 months.

RNA transcripts yielded amplified TCR beta CDR3 regions. An initial round of RT-PCR targeting the TCR CDR3 relied on the HTBI primer set. From the multiplex PCR reads, TCRdb called clonotypes with MiXCR, one entry per CDR3 protein. Of a few hundred thousand distinct CDR3 sequences listed, approximately 14% were seen once; the top ten hold roughly 7.3%. Germline CDR1 and CDR2: SEHNR and FQNEAQ (reference sequence). This CDR3 comprises 15 residues. V lost 2 bases to trimming and J lost 5 bases, with 16 bases between them. This TCR was recovered from a woman aged 25-40 years with Graves' hyperthyroidism. This chain connects TRBV7-9 to TRBJ2-7; possible D gene TRBD2, 5 bases. Source material: blood. In DNA, the CDR3 is TGTGCCAGCAGCTTAACCAGGACTGGAGTACACGAGCAGTACTTC. The encoded protein is CASSLTRTGVHEQYF.